The sequence of this T cell receptor beta chain was determined in a study of T cell clonality in common variable immunodeficiency. Study-wide results and caveats: Reportedly, TCR beta sequences from common variable immunodeficiency showed fewer deletions and N-nucleotide insertions. TCRbeta clonality was increased in CVID versus healthy controls.

Equal genomic DNA amounts from CVID and control samples were sequenced. Method: immunoSEQ multiplex PCR; TCRdb's copy keeps in-frame clones and lacks some. In total the sample includes approximately 42,000 clones, none of them seen once. This clone was counted ten times or more. What it binds is not known. The CDR3 end falls 3 residues outside the read, so it is completed with the germline J gene. Unmatched junction bases numbered 2, after V lost 1 base and J lost 4 bases. Germline CDR1 KGHSH, CDR2 LQKENI. This CDR3 contains 15 residues. Each donor provided roughly 4.5 to 8.5 ml of heparinized whole blood.

This TCR came from a person aged 18-70 years in good health. The specimen was peripheral blood mononuclear cells. The chain joins TRBV18 to TRBJ2-1; 9 positions agree with TRBD1. The chain's CDR3 is CASSPRTGDYNEQFF. The covered CDR3 bases are TGTGCCAGCTCACCACGGACAGGGGATTACAATGAG.